Shown below are 24 T cell receptor beta chains from a single sample sequenced in a study of identifying expanded T cells in peripheral blood. Only in-frame clones appear in the TCRdb table, and some are missing; sequencing was by immunoSEQ multiplex PCR. The sample includes around 100,000 clones, about 90% of them seen just once. Input material: blood. Receptors were obtained from a person between 18 and 75 years old in good health.

The chain joins TRBV15 to TRBJ1-3; 10 bases match TRBD1. Germline V gene sequence: CDR1 LNHNV, CDR2 YYDKDF (reference sequence). The CDR3 length is 15 residues. Losses at the gene ends were 3 bases for V and 3 bases for J; bases not matched to a gene: 2. CDR3 DNA sequence: TGTGCCACCAGCAGTGGACAGGGGGATGGAAACACCATATATTTT. Amino acid sequence: CATSSGQGDGNTIYF. Based on the CDR3 plus reference TRBV15 and TRBJ1-3, the full variable domain is DAMVIQNPRYQVTQFGKPVTLSCSQTLNHNVMYWYQQKSSQAPKLLFHYYDKDFNNEADTPDNFQSRRPNTSFCFLDIRSPGLGDTAMYLCATSSGQGDGNTIYFGEGSWLTVV.

The chain joins TRBV5-1 to TRBJ2-7; 9 nucleotides line up with TRBD1. This CDR3 spans 19 amino acids. V gave up 1 base and J gave up 5 bases; unmatched junction bases: 19. Germline V gives CDR1 SGHRS, CDR2 YFSETQ. The CDR3 DNA is TGCGCCAGCAGCTTGAGTTTCGGGACAGGGAGGGGGGAGGTGGACGAGCAGTACTTC. The encoded protein is CASSLSFGTGRGEVDEQYF.

Written as DNA, the CDR3 is TGTGCCAGCAGCTCAAAGGGACAGGCCTACGAGCAGTACTTC. Encoded protein: CASSSKGQAYEQYF. The rearrangement links TRBV7-8 to TRBJ2-7; 8 nucleotides align to TRBD1. V was pared by 4 bases and J by 2 bases, with 4 bases of the junction left unmatched. This CDR3 comprises 14 residues. Germline CDR1 SGHVS, CDR2 FQNEAQ.

The chain employs TRBV2 and TRBJ1-5; D uncertain. CDR1 and CDR2 (germline): SNHLY, FYNNEI. CDR3 length: 15 residues. The germline V and J ends were trimmed by 2 bases and 0 bases, with 8 bases remaining between them. Here the CDR3 reads CASSESGYSNQPQHF. The CDR3, as DNA: TGTGCCAGCAGTGAATCGGGATATAGCAATCAGCCCCAGCATTTT.

The rearrangement links TRBV6-1 to TRBJ1-5; weak D call: TRBD1 (5 bases). CDR3 size: 15 residues. Germline CDR1 is MNHNS and CDR2 is SASEGT. V was shortened by 6 bases and J by 3 bases, with 15 bases between the two germline ends. The DNA of the CDR3 is TGTGCCAGCAGAACTAGAAGGGACGCCAATCAGCCCCAGCATTTT. Amino acid sequence: CASRTRRDANQPQHF.

This chain links TRBV5-1 with TRBJ1-1; no definite D call. Trimming shortened V by 4 bases and J by 0 bases, and 13 bases separated the two germline ends. The germline V gene has CDR1 SGHRS and CDR2 YFSETQ. CDR3 length: 15 residues. The CDR3 region is CASSPAGELNTEAFF. The CDR3 DNA is TGCGCCAGCAGCCCCGCGGGTGAATTGAACACTGAAGCTTTCTTT.

This chain uses TRBV27 with TRBJ1-1; D gene unclear. The CDR3 length is 14 residues. Germline V lookup: CDR1 MNHEY, CDR2 SMNVEV (reference sequence). Trimming left V 1 base short and J 0 bases short, with 6 bases between. In DNA, the CDR3 is TGTGCCAGCAGTTTATTGGGAATGAACACTGAAGCTTTCTTT. The encoded protein is CASSLLGMNTEAFF.

The chain uses TRBV11-3 and TRBJ2-1; a weak D match, TRBD2 (6 bases). Trimming removed 1 base at V and 4 bases at J, with 17 bases between. Germline CDR1 reads SGHNT; CDR2 reads YENEEA. CDR3 size: 17 residues. DNA for the CDR3: TGTGCCAGCAGCTTAGGGTCTAGCGCGCGTAGTTACAATGAGCAGTTCTTC. This sequence encodes CASSLGSSARSYNEQFF.

The genes are TRBV5-1 and TRBJ1-2; 7 bases agree with TRBD1. The CDR3 contains 13 residues. Trimming took 4 bases from V and 8 from J; bases not matched to a gene: 8. Germline V CDR1 and CDR2: SGHRS, YFSETQ. In DNA form, the CDR3 reads TGCGCCAGCAGCCAGACAGGGTCGAAAGGCTACACCTTC. Its translation is CASSQTGSKGYTF.

The gene calls are TRBV13 and TRBJ1-1, with 7 bases that match TRBD1. CDR1 is PRHDT and CDR2 is FYEKMQ in the germline V gene (reference sequence). The CDR3 covers 18 residues. After removal of 5 bases from V and 1 base from J, the junction contained 16 bases not matched to a gene. The CDR3 reads CASSPGGQGGLRNTEAFF. Here the CDR3 DNA reads TGTGCCAGCAGCCCTGGGGGTCAGGGGGGTCTTAGGAACACTGAAGCTTTCTTT.

This chain connects TRBV5-4 to TRBJ1-6, with a tentative D call TRBD1 (5 bases). Trimming removed 3 bases at V and 6 bases at J, with 10 bases between. This CDR3 comprises 14 residues. Germline values: CDR1 SGHNT, CDR2 YYREEE (reference sequence). For the CDR3, the DNA is TGTGCCAGCAGCTCCGGACACAGTAATTCACCCCTCCACTTT. Its translation is CASSSGHSNSPLHF.

The CDR3 sequence is CASSAANTEAFF. CDR3 nucleotides: TGCGCCAGCAGTGCCGCGAACACTGAAGCTTTCTTT. The chain joins TRBV5-1 to TRBJ1-1; D call uncertain. Germline lookup yields CDR1 SGHRS and CDR2 YFSETQ. V was cut by 5 bases and J by 1 base, with 6 bases left in between. The CDR3 is 12 amino acids.

V and J are TRBV7-9 and TRBJ1-2; D perhaps matches TRBD1 (5 bases). This CDR3 is built from 11 residues. Between the trimmed V and J ends, which lost 7 bases and 12 bases, there was a span of 15 bases. The germline V gene has CDR1 SEHNR and CDR2 FQNEAQ (reference sequence). The CDR3 sequence is CASKEGVGHTF. The CDR3, as DNA: TGTGCCAGCAAGGAAGGGGTGGGCCACACCTTC. The full variable domain, its missing parts supplied by reference TRBV7-9 and TRBJ1-2, is DTGVSQNPRHKITKRGQNVTFRCDPISEHNRLYWYRQTLGQGPEFLTYFQNEAQLEKSRLLSDRFSAERPKGSFSTLEIQRTEQGDSAMYLCASKEGVGHTFGSGTRLTVV.

The chain couples TRBV7-2 to TRBJ2-7; D might be TRBD2 (6 bases). Trimming removed 2 bases from V and 7 bases from J, with 15 bases in between. This CDR3 has 14 residues. Germline CDR1 is SGHTA and CDR2 is FQGNSA. Here the CDR3 DNA reads TGTGCCAGCAGCTTACGCCGGGAGTTGTTAGAGCAGTACTTC. It is translated as CASSLRRELLEQYF.

As to this clone: This may arise from a read error, as a much more abundant clone is one base away. This chain connects TRBV6-5 to TRBJ2-2, with 15 nucleotides matching TRBD2. This CDR3 comprises 16 residues. Germline assignment: CDR1 MNHEY and CDR2 SVGAGI. This CDR3 is CANSSGLAGGPGELFF. The CDR3, as DNA: TGTGCCAACAGTTCCGGACTAGCGGGAGGGCCCGGGGAGCTGTTTTTT.

This chain uses TRBV7-8 with TRBJ1-1, with D possibly matching TRBD1 (5 bases). V lost 8 bases to trimming and J lost 0 bases, with 10 bases between them. Germline-derived CDR1 and CDR2 are SGHVS and FQNEAQ. There are 13 residues in the CDR3. The CDR3 protein is CASAQVLNTEAFF. CDR3 nucleotide sequence: TGTGCCAGCGCACAGGTCCTGAACACTGAAGCTTTCTTT.

The chain uses TRBV2 and TRBJ1-3; D remains unclear. From germline, CDR1 is SNHLY and CDR2 FYNNEI. V gave up 6 bases and J gave up 0 bases, with 9 bases separating them. This CDR3 is 14 amino acids long. CDR3 region: CASRFRDSGNTIYF. The DNA of the CDR3 is TGTGCCAGCAGATTCCGAGACTCTGGAAACACCATATATTTT.

This chain links TRBV19 with TRBJ1-5; D is uncertain. There are 14 residues in the CDR3. The V gene lost 6 bases and the J gene lost 5 bases, with 14 bases spanning the gap. Germline CDR1 and CDR2: LNHDA and SQIVND (reference sequence). The CDR3 DNA reads as TGTGCCAGTAGGGGAGACCTGTTTTATCAGCCCCAGCATTTT. Translated, it gives CASRGDLFYQPQHF.

The J gene is TRBJ1-4, the V gene TRBV19; 7 bases are shared with TRBD1. V was clipped by 6 bases and J by 1 base; unmatched bases: 14. The CDR3 is 18 amino acids. CDR1 and CDR2 from the germline V gene are LNHDA and SQIVND (reference sequence). DNA of the CDR3: TGTGCCAGTAGCGAGCACCGGGACAGTTTGGGAACTAATGAAAAACTGTTTTTT. Its protein is CASSEHRDSLGTNEKLFF.

The genes are TRBV6-6 and TRBJ2-3, with TRBD2 matching over 10 bases. Per the germline V gene, CDR1 is MNHNY and CDR2 is SVGAGI (reference sequence). The CDR3 consists of 14 residues. Trimming cost V 4 bases and J 7 bases; bases outside gene matches: 5. The CDR3 is CASSSSGSWYTQYF. The CDR3 DNA reads as TGTGCCAGCAGTTCTAGCGGGAGTTGGTATACGCAGTATTTT.

The chain carries TRBV7-9 and TRBJ1-2, with D perhaps TRBD1 (5 bases). The V end lost 2 bases, the J end lost 6 bases, and 13 bases lay between the germline ends. Per germline, CDR1 SEHNR and CDR2 FQNEAQ (reference sequence). The CDR3 covers 14 residues. The CDR3 DNA is TGTGCCAGCAGCTTAACAGGCCAGGTCAATGGCTACACCTTC. It yields the protein CASSLTGQVNGYTF.

The gene calls are TRBV6-5 and TRBJ2-5; the D is unclear. V lost 7 bases, J lost 1 base, and 13 bases lay in between. Per germline, CDR1 MNHEY and CDR2 SVGAGI. The CDR3 has 14 amino acids. The CDR3 region has the DNA TGTGCCAGCAATTCACCAAAAATCCAAGAGACCCAGTACTTC. This gives the protein CASNSPKIQETQYF.

V usage is TRBV6-1 and J usage is TRBJ1-5; D is possibly TRBD1 (5 bases). V lost 3 bases and J 4 bases, leaving 13 bases between the germline ends. Germline values: CDR1 MNHNS, CDR2 SASEGT. The CDR3 loop spans 15 amino acids. CDR3 amino acids: CASSDNRPSNQPQHF. CDR3 nucleotides: TGTGCCAGCAGTGACAACAGGCCTTCAAATCAGCCCCAGCATTTT.

Concerning this clone itself: Other DNA variants within this sample encode the same CDR3. The V and J genes are TRBV20-1 and TRBJ1-1; no firm D call. The CDR3 is made up of 11 amino acids. V dropped 6 bases and J dropped 0 bases, with 5 bases sitting between them. Germline-derived CDR1 and CDR2 are DFQATT and SNEGSKA (reference sequence). The chain's CDR3 is CSAPLNTEAFF. CDR3 bases: TGCAGTGCGCCGTTGAACACTGAAGCTTTCTTT.